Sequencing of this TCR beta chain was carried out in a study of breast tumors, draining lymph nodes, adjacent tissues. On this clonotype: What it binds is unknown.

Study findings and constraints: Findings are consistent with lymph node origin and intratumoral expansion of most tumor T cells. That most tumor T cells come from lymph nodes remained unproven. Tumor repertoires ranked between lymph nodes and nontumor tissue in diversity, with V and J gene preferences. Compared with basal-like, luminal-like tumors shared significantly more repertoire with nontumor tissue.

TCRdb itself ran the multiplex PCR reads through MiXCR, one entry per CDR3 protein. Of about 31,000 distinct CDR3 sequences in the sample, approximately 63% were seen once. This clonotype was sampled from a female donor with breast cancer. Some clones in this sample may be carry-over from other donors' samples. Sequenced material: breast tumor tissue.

In DNA, the CDR3 is TGCAGTGCTAAGGCAGGGGGCGTAGAGACCCAGTACTTC. Translating gives CSAKAGGVETQYF. The V and J genes are TRBV20-1 and TRBJ2-5; TRBD1 agrees at 8 bases. Germline V gives CDR1 DFQATT, CDR2 SNEGSKA (reference sequence). The trim removed 4 bases at V and 4 bases at J, leaving 5 bases unmatched. The CDR3 runs 13 residues.